The present TCR beta chain was sequenced within a study of shared clonotypes between healthy human individuals (TCRdb year 2020). About the full investigation: The cohort included three men and a couple of women between 18 and 49 years of age. For each donor, three plates each were used for CD4 naive and CD4 memory, two plates were used for CD8 naive, and one plate was used for CD8 memory. To increase sequencing depth and limit assay-specific biases, different laboratories used diverse techniques to prepare libraries and sequence TCR repertoires. Per donor, leukapheresis produced somewhere between about 0.8 and 9 billion PBMCs. The study deeply sequenced blood TCR repertoires of about 5 healthy adults to estimate repertoire size and the extent of clonotype sharing between individuals.

Trimming leaves V shorter by 2 bases and J shorter by 2 bases, with the junction holding 7 bases beyond the gene matches. Taken from the germline V gene (reference sequence), the CDR1 and CDR2 loops are WNHNN and SYGVQD. The CDR3 runs 16 amino acids, cysteine and phenylalanine included. Only the CDR3 part of the read is kept: 48 bases, read in frame from the first base. Using the deep immunoSEQ assay, multiplex PCR amplified TCR CDR3 regions from genomic DNA. For each cell subset, the extracted genomic DNA was distributed evenly across all wells of several immunoSEQ 96-well plates, and each plate served as one replicate. For sorted subsets, each replicate PCR was loaded with roughly 190 ng genomic DNA, equivalent to roughly 30,000 T cell genomes. The purified libraries were quantified using a Qubit 3.0 fluorometer, sized with a Bioanalyzer 2100, and then quantified again using the KAPA Library Quantification kit. Every immunoSEQ 96-well plate was sequenced on a dedicated single-read 150-cycle Illumina NextSeq 550 flow cell. On the study's bioinformatics: Because the immunoSEQ output included only junctional sequences and no quality scores, the filtering could not be the same as the filtering used for full-length reads. To assign V/J genes and CDR3, sequences were annotated against IMGT germline references using PyIR, a Python wrapper for IgBLAST v1.9. Any read was removed if the V/J assignment was weak (E-value above 1e-6), the CDR3 was missing, or the read contained stop codons, out-of-frame junctions, or ambiguous translated residues. V3J clonotypes were defined as sequences sharing an identical inferred V gene, J gene, and CDR3 amino acid sequence. Percentage overlap between repertoires was computed as shared unique clonotypes divided by the size of the smaller repertoire. Richness of each repertoire was evaluated using RTK rarefaction, the Chao1 estimator, and Recon v2.1 estimates of unobserved clonotypes. Generation probabilities for all TCRbeta clonotypes obtained by the gDNA method from a handful of donors were computed using OLGA. The source is immuneACCESS, and TCRdb retained only in-frame sequences with V and J called. Part of the clones is not carried over; for the studies checked, unresolved V genes explain less than half of this, and the remainder is unexplained. The DNA gave D and trimming, while V, J and clone size come from that table. For this sample there are around 1.6 million clones; around 98% appear just once. The top ten clonotypes cover less than 0.55% of the sample.

This clone was seen a single time. No antigen is known for it. No base quality values were provided; no much bigger clone lies one nucleotide off. The study at large found these results: The genetic and exposure-history diversity represented was limited by the small number of donors. Naive subsets generally had larger estimated clonotype richness than memory subsets. Across four donors, approximately 5% of naive CD4, 3% to 4% of naive CD8, around 2.1% of memory CD4, and under 0.45% of memory CD8 clonotypes were shared. Pairwise subsampling led to the expectation that sequencing depth would affect the degree of clonotype sharing among donors. Compared with non-shared clonotypes, clonotypes shared by all four sorted-subset donors had higher generation probabilities. Only blood was sampled, and tissue TCR repertoires likely differ from those in blood. Incomplete sequencing was indicated by rarefaction of sorted-subset datasets, despite the large sequencing depth.

The donors were healthy, HIV-negative adults who had no recently reported acute infections or vaccinations. Only Caucasian adults living in Nashville, Tennessee, USA were represented among the donors. CD4+ T cells were enriched through magnetic negative selection, after which naive cells were positively selected on CD45RA and the remaining negative fraction served as the memory subset. Blood was obtained by leukapheresis, after which PBMCs were separated by Ficoll-Histopaque density gradient centrifugation and cryopreserved in liquid nitrogen vapor phase. Analytical flow cytometry was used to check the purity and quantity of each magnetically sorted T cell population. Genomic DNA was isolated from each sorted fraction and quantified by UV absorbance on a Nanodrop 2000c.

The receptor comes from a man aged 25 to 40 in good health. The sequence is built from TRBV10-1 and TRBJ1-1; TRBD1 matches 8 bases in the middle. The sequenced sample was naive CD4+ T cells sorted from blood. In light of the paper, this sample's cell subset or site label describes: CD45RA+ positively selected. The CDR3 amino acid sequence is: CASSEGAGGTNTEAFF. The DNA sequence reads TGCGCCAGCAGTGAGGGGGCAGGGGGCACCAACACTGAAGCTTTCTTT.